This T cell receptor beta chain was retrieved from a study of T cell responses to AZD1222 COVID-19 vaccine. Concerning this clone: Its antigen is as yet unknown.

Assay: immunoSEQ multiplex PCR; the TCRdb copy retains only in-frame clones and omits some. This sample has about 150,000 clones, with 91% found just once. Study conclusions and caveats: Vaccination with two AZD1222 doses was followed by a rise in Spike-specific TCR breadth and depth.

V was clipped by 3 bases and J by 8 bases, with 13 bases between them. Germline V gene data show CDR1 as KGHSH and CDR2 as LQKENI. The CDR3 is 13 amino acids. The chain is built from TRBV18 and TRBJ1-1, with D unresolved. Sequenced here: peripheral blood, sampled 28 days after the second AZD1222 dose. The clonotype was recovered from an adult who received the AZD1222 COVID-19 vaccine. CDR3: CASSPGLGVEAFF. CDR3 DNA sequence: TGTGCCAGCTCACCTGGACTGGGAGTCGAAGCTTTCTTT.